The 16 T cell receptor beta chains given below trace back to one sample, sequenced in a study of shared T cell receptors in the human thymus. Sequenced by immunoSEQ multiplex PCR; TCRdb stores in-frame clones only, minus some. The sample consists of 450,000 to 650,000 clones, 70% to 80% of them appearing once. A further study also used this sample, focusing on human thymus T cells.

The specimen sequenced was thymocytes. These receptors were collected from a boy under three years old with a congenital heart defect.

The chain uses TRBV7-6 and TRBJ2-5; D is possibly TRBD2 (5 bases). Deletions cut 8 bases from V and 5 bases from J, with 15 bases between. CDR1 is SGHVS and CDR2 is FNYEAQ in the germline V gene. The CDR3 sequence is 13 residues long. The CDR3 DNA reads TGTGCCAGCGGGAGAGACCGTTCGGAGACCCAGTACTTC. It translates to CASGRDRSETQYF. Supplemented by reference TRBV7-6 and TRBJ2-5, the full variable domain reads GAGVSQSPRYKVTKRGQDVALRCDPISGHVSLYWYRQALGQGPEFLTYFNYEAQQDKSGLPNDRFSAERPEGSISTLTIQRTEQRDSAMYRCASGRDRSETQYFGPGTRLLVL.

The CDR3 region has the DNA TGTGCCAGCAGTCCGCCGGGACTAGCGGGTCTCACCGGGGAGCTGTTTTTT. Translation gives CASSPPGLAGLTGELFF. This sequence joins TRBV28 and TRBJ2-2; 12 bases are a match to TRBD2. CDR1 is MDHEN and CDR2 is SYDVKM in the germline V gene. The ends lost 5 bases at V and 4 bases at J; junction bases unmatched: 8. CDR3 size: 17 residues. The variable domain in full, completed from reference TRBV28 and TRBJ2-2, reads DVKVTQSSRYLVKRTGEKVFLECVQDMDHENMFWYRQDPGLGLRLIYFSYDVKMKEKGDIPEGYSVSREKKERFSLILESASTNQTSMYLCASSPPGLAGLTGELFFGEGSRLTVL.

This clone was counted only a few times. The chain uses TRBV5-1 and TRBJ2-7; 14 bases are shared with TRBD2. Germline CDR1 reads SGHRS; CDR2 reads YFSETQ. This CDR3 has 18 amino acids. Unmatched junction bases numbered 8, after V lost 0 bases and J lost 3 bases. This chain's CDR3 is CASSLADYGTSGSYEQYF. CDR3 DNA sequence: TGCGCCAGCAGCTTGGCGGATTATGGGACTAGCGGGAGCTACGAGCAGTACTTC.

V usage is TRBV27 and J usage is TRBJ2-3; 7 positions match TRBD1. The germline gives CDR1 MNHEY, CDR2 SMNVEV (reference sequence). The CDR3 contains 14 residues. V lost 5 bases to trimming and J lost 4 bases; unmatched junction nucleotides: 6. CDR3 amino acids: CASSVTGVSDTQYF. CDR3 sequence (DNA): TGTGCCAGCAGTGTTACAGGGGTTTCAGATACGCAGTATTTT.

This clone was counted between two and nine times. This chain links TRBV7-9 with TRBJ2-1; tentative D call: TRBD2 (5 bases). V was pared by 3 bases and J by 3 bases, with 12 bases between. The germline CDR1 and CDR2 sequences are SEHNR and FQNEAQ (reference sequence). This CDR3 has 15 residues. CDR3 nucleotide sequence: TGTGCCAGCAGCTTGTGGCGGGCAAACTACAATGAGCAGTTCTTC. Translation: CASSLWRANYNEQFF.

The CDR3 coding sequence is TGTGCCAGCAGCTTGGACGGACTCGCCCACGGAACCGGGGAGCTGTTTTTT. It encodes CASSLDGLAHGTGELFF. The chain uses TRBV5-6 and TRBJ2-2, with D maybe TRBD2 (5 bases). CDR1 and CDR2 (germline): SGHDT, YYEEEE. V was shortened by 0 bases and J by 5 bases, with 17 bases between the two germline ends. The length of the CDR3 is 17 residues.

The CDR3 DNA reads TGTGCCAGTAGTACCAACCGGAGCGGGAGATACTACGAGCAGTACTTC. It codes for CASSTNRSGRYYEQYF. The chain employs TRBV19 and TRBJ2-7; 8 bases align to TRBD2. V dropped 4 bases and J dropped 3; count of bases not matched to a gene: 11. Germline V CDR1 and CDR2: LNHDA, SQIVND (reference sequence). The CDR3 length is 16 residues.

This clone was counted only a few times. The CDR3 nucleotides are TGTGCCAGCAGCTGGAATTACTGGGACACGGGCTCTGGAAACACCATATATTTT. Protein: CASSWNYWDTGSGNTIYF. This chain connects TRBV11-2 to TRBJ1-3; the D gene is possibly TRBD1 (6 bases). The germline V gene encodes CDR1 SGHAT and CDR2 FQNNGV. The CDR3 runs 18 residues. The germline V and J ends were trimmed by 4 bases and 0 bases, with 19 bases remaining between them.

This clone was detected only a few times. Other nucleotide sequences in the sample specify the same CDR3. The chain links TRBV28 to TRBJ2-7; 9 bases line up with TRBD1. The germline V gene encodes CDR1 MDHEN and CDR2 SYDVKM. The J segment lost 2 bases and the V segment lost 2 bases, leaving 4 bases of the junction unmatched. This CDR3 comprises 15 residues. DNA for the CDR3: TGTGCCAGCAGTTTAGTTGGGACAGGGCCCTACGAGCAGTACTTC. It codes for CASSLVGTGPYEQYF.

The genes are TRBV4-3 and TRBJ1-2; D gene unclear. Germline V gives CDR1 LGHNA, CDR2 YSLEER. Trimming left V 0 bases short and J 6 bases short, with 17 bases between. The CDR3 extends over 16 amino acids. This CDR3 reads CASSQDRARERNGYTF. CDR3 bases: TGCGCCAGCAGCCAAGATAGGGCCCGGGAACGAAATGGCTACACCTTC.

The V call is TRBV19, the J call TRBJ2-7; 7 nucleotides agree with TRBD2. The junction had 11 bases not matched to a gene; V was cut back by 8 bases and J by 4 bases. The length of the CDR3 is 14 residues. Germline CDR1 LNHDA, CDR2 SQIVND (reference sequence). The CDR3 is CASRPAAGVYEQYF. The CDR3 bases are TGTGCCAGTCGTCCTGCTGCGGGAGTGTACGAGCAGTACTTC.

The V call is TRBV10-3, the J call TRBJ2-7; maybe TRBD1 (6 bases). V lost 10 bases to trimming and J lost 2 bases, with 18 bases between them. This CDR3 contains 14 residues. CDR1 ENHRY and CDR2 SYGVKD come from the germline V gene. CDR3 sequence (DNA): TGTGCCACCCGGACCCGGGACAAAACCTACGAGCAGTACTTC. Its protein is CATRTRDKTYEQYF.

The chain employs TRBV19 and TRBJ2-1; 14 bases are shared with TRBD2. The CDR3 contains 17 residues. Germline CDR1 and CDR2: LNHDA and SQIVND (reference sequence). V was pared by 6 bases and J by 0 bases, with 4 bases of the junction left unmatched. The CDR3 DNA reads TGTGCCAGTAGGGGACTAGCGGGAGAAAGCTCCTACAATGAGCAGTTCTTC. Translating gives CASRGLAGESSYNEQFF.

This chain links TRBV27 with TRBJ2-2; maybe TRBD1 (6 bases). CDR1 is MNHEY and CDR2 is SMNVEV in the germline V gene (reference sequence). The length of the CDR3 is 16 residues. V lost 7 bases, J lost 0 bases, and 15 bases lay in between. As DNA, the CDR3 is TGTGCCAGCACTGACCGTCGACAGGCGAACACCGGGGAGCTGTTTTTT. Translation: CASTDRRQANTGELFF.

The chain recombines TRBV5-6 with TRBJ2-7; 12 nucleotides align to TRBD1. CDR3 length: 14 amino acids. The J segment lost 5 bases and the V segment lost 4 bases, leaving 4 bases of the junction unmatched. Germline V lookup: CDR1 SGHDT, CDR2 YYEEEE. The chain's CDR3 is CASSGGQGAHEQYF. CDR3 bases: TGTGCCAGCAGCGGGGGACAGGGGGCCCACGAGCAGTACTTC.

The chain has TRBV5-6 and TRBJ2-3; the match to TRBD2 covers 9 bases. Germline V lookup: CDR1 SGHDT, CDR2 YYEEEE. This CDR3 is 17 amino acids long. V was clipped by 2 bases and J by 6 bases; unmatched bases: 13. Here the CDR3 DNA reads TGTGCCAGCAGCTTAGGGCTAGCGGGGAAAAAAAGCGATACGCAGTATTTT. This encodes CASSLGLAGKKSDTQYF.